The next 16 T cell receptor beta chains were all read from a single sample in a study of low-dose radiotherapy and immunotherapy resistance in tumors. TRAV- and TRBV-specific primers primed first-strand cDNA, covering alpha and beta chains. The authors amplified TCRs for about 20 PCR cycles with a constant-region primer and a V-primer adapter. TCRdb used MiXCR to reprocess the reads, holding one entry per CDR3 protein. The top ten hold 4.5% to 7.5% of the sample, which has around 79,000 distinct CDR3 sequences, approximately 17% seen once. Time point denoted: before trial treatment. The input for sequencing was PBMCs, taken before treatment. These receptors all stem from a male donor with prostate cancer.

The rearrangement uses TRBV4-1 and TRBJ1-6; TRBD1 agrees at 7 bases. In germline, CDR1 is MGHRA, CDR2 YSYEKL. The CDR3 has 18 amino acids. The V and J ends lost 3 bases and 6 bases, in that order; junction bases with no gene match: 14. The CDR3 loop reads CASSHPLMRQGANSPLHF. CDR3 in DNA: TGCGCCAGCAGCCACCCGTTGATGCGACAGGGCGCTAATTCACCCCTCCACTTT.

This clonotype has a count of ten or more. This rearrangement joins TRBV27 to TRBJ1-1; 7 nucleotides line up with TRBD1. In germline, CDR1 is MNHEY, CDR2 SMNVEV (reference sequence). The CDR3 sequence is 14 residues long. Unmatched junction bases numbered 8, after V lost 9 bases and J lost 1 base. This CDR3 is CASNRQGPNTEAFF. DNA of the CDR3: TGTGCCAGTAACCGACAGGGCCCGAACACTGAAGCTTTCTTT.

The genes are TRBV4-3 and TRBJ2-6; no definite D call. Germline loops: CDR1 LGHNA, CDR2 YSLEER. V was shortened by 0 bases and J by 1 base, with 7 bases between the two germline ends. The length of the CDR3 is 16 residues. CDR3 sequence (DNA): TGCGCCAGCAGCCAAGATCAAGTATCTGGGGCCAACGTCCTGACTTTC. Its translation is CASSQDQVSGANVLTF.

This clonotype was found many times. The rearrangement links TRBV28 to TRBJ2-3, with a tentative D call TRBD1 (6 bases). CDR1 is MDHEN and CDR2 is SYDVKM in the germline V gene. The CDR3 length is 12 residues. V was trimmed by 6 bases and J by 8 bases, leaving 12 bases between them. The CDR3 DNA reads TGTGCCAGCAGAACACAGGGATCTACGCAGTATTTT. Protein product: CASRTQGSTQYF.

This clonotype was detected many times. The chain recombines TRBV2 with TRBJ1-1, with 12 bases that match TRBD1. Germline assignment: CDR1 SNHLY and CDR2 FYNNEI. CDR3 length: 14 amino acids. Losses at the gene ends were 3 bases for V and 8 bases for J; bases not matched to a gene: 4. The chain's CDR3 is CASSDGTGGFEAFF. The CDR3 nucleotides read TGTGCCAGCAGTGACGGGACAGGGGGCTTCGAAGCTTTCTTT.

This clonotype was counted at least ten times. The gene calls are TRBV2 and TRBJ2-1; 11 nucleotides match TRBD2. The CDR3 consists of 14 residues. Germline loops: CDR1 SNHLY, CDR2 FYNNEI. The trim removed 10 bases at V and 7 bases at J, leaving 9 bases unmatched. CDR3 bases: TGTGCCACCGTAGCGGGAGGGCCGGGGAATGAGCAGTTCTTC. It codes for CATVAGGPGNEQFF.

This clonotype was observed many times. V usage is TRBV6-2 or TRBV6-3 and J usage is TRBJ1-1, with 7 bases lining up with TRBD1. V was clipped by 8 bases and J by 0 bases; unmatched bases: 6. In germline, CDR1 is MNHEY, CDR2 SVGEGT. The CDR3 extends over 14 amino acids. The CDR3 is CASRLGQMNTEAFF. CDR3 nucleotides: TGTGCCAGCCGATTGGGACAGATGAACACTGAAGCTTTCTTT.

The rearrangement uses TRBV9 and TRBJ2-3; TRBD2 matches 15 bases. The CDR3 is made up of 19 amino acids. V trimming: 0 bases; J trimming: 5 bases; junction bases outside the gene matches: 10. Germline CDR1 SGDLS, CDR2 YYNGEE. The CDR3 loop reads CASSVGGLAGGRGRDTQYF. CDR3 bases: TGTGCCAGCAGCGTAGGGGGACTAGCGGGGGGCAGAGGGAGAGATACGCAGTATTTT.

The sample holds many counts of this clonotype. The J gene is TRBJ2-2, the V gene TRBV7-9; tentatively, D is TRBD1 (5 bases). The V end was cut by 5 bases, the J end by 4 bases, with 8 bases between. The CDR3 extends over 13 amino acids. Germline CDR1 is SEHNR and CDR2 is FQNEAQ (reference sequence). CDR3 sequence (DNA): TGTGCCAGCAGCCCCCAGGGCACCGGGGAGCTGTTTTTT. Its translation: CASSPQGTGELFF. The complete variable domain, with remaining parts taken from reference TRBV7-9 and TRBJ2-2, reads DTGVSQNPRHKITKRGQNVTFRCDPISEHNRLYWYRQTLGQGPEFLTYFQNEAQLEKSRLLSDRFSAERPKGSFSTLEIQRTEQGDSAMYLCASSPQGTGELFFGEGSRLTVL.

This clonotype was seen ten or more times. This chain connects TRBV12-3 or TRBV12-4 to TRBJ1-6, with D unclear. The CDR3 contains 12 residues. Trimming removed 3 bases at V and 10 bases at J, with 7 bases between. The CDR3 nucleotides are TGTGCCAGCAGTTTGATGGGGTCACCCCTCCACTTT. It yields the protein CASSLMGSPLHF.

This clonotype was observed at least ten times. The rearrangement links TRBV6-4 to TRBJ2-2; TRBD1 is a possible D gene (6 bases). Trimming pared 5 bases from V and 2 bases from J, leaving 9 bases between. The CDR3 contains 14 residues. Germline CDR1 reads MRHNA; CDR2 reads SNTAGT. CDR3 sequence (DNA): TGTGCCAGCAGTCTCGGGACAAACACCGGGGAGCTGTTTTTT. This codes for CASSLGTNTGELFF.

This clonotype showed up many times. The CDR3 region is CATSDTQNYEQYF. The CDR3 DNA reads TGTGCCACCAGTGATACACAGAACTACGAGCAGTACTTC. The rearrangement links TRBV24-1 to TRBJ2-7; D uncertain. V lost 3 bases to trimming and J lost 3 bases, with 8 bases between them. Germline values: CDR1 KGHDR, CDR2 SFDVKD. This CDR3 region has 13 residues.

This clonotype occurred many times. This chain joins TRBV3-1 and TRBJ2-7; TRBD2 agrees at 14 bases. The trim removed 10 bases at V and 4 bases at J, leaving 3 bases unmatched. Germline-derived CDR1 and CDR2 are LGHDT and YNNKEL (reference sequence). The CDR3 spans 13 residues. CDR3 sequence reads: CATGLAGEYEQYF. In DNA, the CDR3 is TGTGCCACGGGACTAGCGGGGGAATACGAGCAGTACTTC.

This clonotype was seen a single time. The V gene is TRBV14, the J gene TRBJ2-5, with 7 bases matching TRBD2. Trimming cost V 6 bases and J 5 bases; bases outside gene matches: 9. Germline V gives CDR1 SGHDN, CDR2 FVKESK. The CDR3 extends over 14 amino acids. Here the CDR3 DNA reads TGTGCCAGCAGAGATCCCAGCGGGACGGAGACCCAGTACTTC. It specifies CASRDPSGTETQYF.

This clonotype was picked up many times. The chain is built from TRBV18 and TRBJ2-1; D gene unclear. Germline values: CDR1 KGHSH, CDR2 LQKENI. The CDR3 runs 12 residues. V was shortened by 2 bases and J by 7 bases, with 6 bases between the two germline ends. Here the CDR3 DNA reads TGTGCCAGCTCACCAGGCTTAAATGAGCAGTTCTTC. Its translation: CASSPGLNEQFF.

This clonotype has just a few counts. This chain connects TRBV19 to TRBJ2-6; D is ambiguous. This CDR3 is 13 amino acids long. V was pared by 3 bases and J by 4 bases, with 4 bases between. CDR1 and CDR2 (germline): LNHDA, SQIVND (reference sequence). CDR3 residues: CASSIGGANVLTF. The CDR3 DNA reads as TGTGCCAGTAGTATTGGAGGGGCCAACGTCCTGACTTTC.